The 16 T cell receptor beta chains below all came from one sample that was sequenced in a study of blood T cell repertoires in COVID-19. Using immunoSEQ multiplex PCR, the repertoire was profiled, and TCRdb retains in-frame clones only, with some absent. The sample lists about 310,000 clones; less than 85% were seen once. Sequenced: PBMCs or T cells enriched from blood (not recorded which). The receptors here all came from a woman in her 30s who had been exposed to COVID-19.

J is TRBJ2-3 and V is TRBV10-3, with 12 positions matching TRBD2. The CDR3 consists of 17 residues. CDR1 and CDR2 (germline): ENHRY, SYGVKD. The V segment lost 3 bases and the J segment 0 bases; nucleotides outside the gene matches: 4. This CDR3 reads CAISDGLAGGSTDTQYF. The CDR3, as DNA: TGTGCCATCAGTGATGGGCTAGCGGGGGGGAGCACAGATACGCAGTATTTT.

This chain uses TRBV28 with TRBJ2-5; D remains unclear. There are 12 residues in the CDR3. Trimming shortened V by 3 bases and J by 5 bases, and 7 bases separated the two germline ends. The germline V gene encodes CDR1 MDHEN and CDR2 SYDVKM. The CDR3 loop is CASSLGVETQYF. CDR3 sequence (DNA): TGTGCCAGCAGTTTGGGCGTCGAGACCCAGTACTTC.

The chain joins TRBV28 to TRBJ2-3; no clear D. The germline V gene encodes CDR1 MDHEN and CDR2 SYDVKM. V was shortened by 10 bases and J by 0 bases, with 11 bases between the two germline ends. This CDR3 has 13 amino acids. The CDR3 is CATRSSSTDTQYF. The DNA of the CDR3 is TGTGCCACACGGAGCAGTAGCACAGATACGCAGTATTTT.

The chain couples TRBV7-2 to TRBJ2-7; a possible D gene is TRBD2 (5 bases). This CDR3 has 16 amino acids. Germline lookup yields CDR1 SGHTA and CDR2 FQGNSA. Trimming removed 0 bases from V and 3 bases from J, with 15 bases in between. The chain's CDR3 is CASSLADFRTDYEQYF. The CDR3 nucleotides read TGTGCCAGCAGCTTAGCGGACTTCCGGACCGACTACGAGCAGTACTTC.

The chain uses TRBV5-5 and TRBJ1-1; the match to TRBD1 covers 8 bases. The germline CDR1 and CDR2 sequences are SGHKS and YYEKEE (reference sequence). This CDR3 has 16 amino acids. Germline trimming cut 1 base from V and 0 bases from J; bases unmatched to any gene: 5. The CDR3 reads CASSLRGQGMNTEAFF. CDR3 in DNA: TGTGCCAGCAGCTTGAGAGGACAGGGTATGAACACTGAAGCTTTCTTT.

This chain's CDR3 is CASSSMTGNTGELFF. CDR3 DNA: TGTGCCAGCAGCTCGATGACAGGGAACACCGGGGAGCTGTTTTTT. V usage is TRBV7-9 and J usage is TRBJ2-2; the D gene is possibly TRBD1 (6 bases). CDR1 is SEHNR and CDR2 is FQNEAQ in the germline V gene (reference sequence). V was cut by 4 bases and J by 1 base, with 10 bases left in between. This CDR3 has 15 amino acids.

This chain links TRBV30 with TRBJ1-5; 9 bases are a match to TRBD1. The V gene's germline CDR1 is GTSNPN and CDR2 SVGIG (reference sequence). CDR3 length: 16 residues. V trimming: 1 base; J trimming: 1 base; junction bases outside the gene matches: 5. The CDR3 protein is CAWSGDRAGSNQPQHF. The CDR3 DNA reads as TGTGCCTGGAGTGGGGACAGGGCAGGGAGCAATCAGCCCCAGCATTTT. The variable domain in full, completed from reference TRBV30 and TRBJ1-5, reads SQTIHQWPATLVQPVGSPLSLECTVEGTSNPNLYWYRQAAGRGLQLLFYSVGIGQISSEVPQNLSASRPQDRQFILSSKKLLLSDSGFYLCAWSGDRAGSNQPQHFGDGTRLSIL.

This rearrangement joins TRBV25-1 to TRBJ2-3; a possible D gene is TRBD1 (5 bases). The CDR3 runs to 17 residues. Trimming cost V 3 bases and J 5 bases, with 21 bases left between them. Germline CDR1 MGHDK, CDR2 SYGVNS. CDR3 coding DNA: TGTGCCAGCAGTGAGCCTGCCGCAGGGCGGTCCAAAGATACGCAGTATTTT. This sequence encodes CASSEPAAGRSKDTQYF.

A single count supports this clone. V and J are TRBV5-6 and TRBJ2-1, with TRBD2 identical over 7 bases. CDR3 length: 11 amino acids. Germline-derived CDR1 and CDR2 are SGHDT and YYEEEE. V shed 5 bases, J shed 10 bases, and the junction held 3 bases outside the gene matches. CDR3 sequence: CASSGEGEQFF. The CDR3 coding sequence is TGTGCCAGCAGTGGGGAGGGGGAGCAGTTCTTC.

This chain links TRBV9 with TRBJ2-2, with a tentative D call TRBD2 (5 bases). Trimming cost V 0 bases and J 5 bases, with 14 bases left between them. The CDR3 spans 16 residues. Looked up from germline, CDR1 is SGDLS and CDR2 is YYNGEE. The chain's CDR3 is CASSVVPVTGTGELFF. The CDR3 DNA is TGTGCCAGCAGCGTAGTACCTGTCACGGGGACCGGGGAGCTGTTTTTT. Full variable domain (remainder filled in from reference TRBV9 and TRBJ2-2): DSGVTQTPKHLITATGQRVTLRCSPRSGDLSVYWYQQSLDQGLQFLIQYYNGEERAKGNILERFSAQQFPDLHSELNLSSLELGDSALYFCASSVVPVTGTGELFFGEGSRLTVL.

The genes are TRBV5-8 and TRBJ2-4, with 7 positions matching TRBD1. CDR3 length: 16 amino acids. CDR1 is SGHTS and CDR2 is YDEGEE in the germline V gene. Trimming at V came to 4 bases and at J to 1 base, leaving 8 bases not matched to a gene. Written as DNA, the CDR3 is TGTGCCAGCAGCCCGACAGGGCGGTGGGCCAAAAACATTCAGTACTTC. It codes for CASSPTGRWAKNIQYF.

The chain uses TRBV9 and TRBJ2-5; 9 bases match TRBD1. Losses at the gene ends were 0 bases for V and 2 bases for J; bases not matched to a gene: 5. This CDR3 has 16 residues. Germline lookup yields CDR1 SGDLS and CDR2 YYNGEE. CDR3 nucleotides: TGTGCCAGCAGCGTAGTGATTGGGACAGGGCAAGAGACCCAGTACTTC. Its protein is CASSVVIGTGQETQYF.

CDR3 loop: CASSQVGASGANVLTF. The CDR3 region has the DNA TGTGCCAGCAGCCAAGTGGGGGCGTCTGGGGCCAACGTCCTGACTTTC. This rearrangement joins TRBV3-1 (or the pseudogene TRBV3-2) to TRBJ2-6; a possible D gene is TRBD1 (6 bases). The CDR3 is 16 residues long. Trimming removed 1 base at V and 1 base at J, with 8 bases between. Germline CDR1 and CDR2: LGHDT and YNNKEL (reference sequence).

This clone has only one observation. The gene calls are TRBV5-4 and TRBJ2-2; D might be TRBD2 (5 bases). Germline CDR1 SGHNT, CDR2 YYREEE (reference sequence). Deletions cut 0 bases from V and 0 bases from J, with 9 bases between. The CDR3 spans 16 residues. Here the CDR3 reads CASSLGGAANTGELFF. The CDR3 nucleotides read TGTGCCAGCAGCTTGGGGGGAGCCGCGAACACCGGGGAGCTGTTTTTT.

The chain employs TRBV5-5 and TRBJ1-5; D not resolved. CDR1 SGHKS and CDR2 YYEKEE come from the germline V gene (reference sequence). The CDR3 is 13 residues long. V was shortened by 2 bases and J by 5 bases, with 8 bases between the two germline ends. DNA of the CDR3: TGTGCCAGCAGCTTAGAGGGCCATCAGCCCCAGCATTTT. It translates to CASSLEGHQPQHF.

V usage is TRBV19 and J usage is TRBJ1-4; D gene uncertain. V gave up 2 bases and J gave up 5 bases, with 9 bases separating them. Germline-derived CDR1 and CDR2 are LNHDA and SQIVND (reference sequence). The CDR3 totals 14 residues. CDR3 residues: CASSIPPLNEKLFF. The CDR3 nucleotides are TGTGCCAGTAGTATACCCCCCCTCAATGAAAAACTGTTTTTT.